This TCR beta chain derives from a study of beta chain features in type 1 diabetes. Overall study findings and caveats: The VDJ junctions of type 1 diabetes patients carried fewer insertions and more deletions.

cDNA synthesis used the whole RNA isolate, giving expressed TCRB sequences. The assay was immunoSEQ multiplex PCR, and TCRdb's table has in-frame clones only and misses some. Of under 800,000 clones in the sample, roughly a sixth are singletons; the top ten hold approximately 0.087%. A word on this clone: Its antigen is unknown.

Every donor had blood drawn once into heparin, approximately 110 mL on average. Unmatched junction bases numbered 10, after V lost 4 bases and J lost 5 bases. Germline V gives CDR1 MGHDK, CDR2 SYGVNS. The CDR3 runs to 17 residues. This sequence joins TRBV25-1 and TRBJ2-1; 11 bases are shared with TRBD2. The receptor comes from a man in his late teens or twenties in good health. The source material was naive CD4+ T cells from blood. CDR3 nucleotide sequence: TGTGCCAGCAGTGCCCTTTCTGGGACTAGCGGAGACAATGAGCAGTTCTTC. Encoded protein: CASSALSGTSGDNEQFF.